This is a list of T cell receptor beta chains from one sample in a study of blood T cell repertoires in COVID-19. Clones were sequenced by immunoSEQ multiplex PCR, and TCRdb holds only the in-frame ones, with some missing. The table shows 150,000 to 200,000 clones, with approximately 85% occurring only once. Sequencing was performed on PBMCs or T cells enriched from blood (not recorded which). These receptors originate from a woman aged 18-29 years who had recovered from COVID-19. Each CDR3 is given with its conserved first and last residue. Each record gives: D gene, J gene, clone size, V gene, CDR3 protein, CDR3 DNA. The D gene is left open where the match is weak. The size of a clone is reported for some rows only, either as once, few or many, or as a class for expanded clones.

>TRBD2|TRBJ2-3|NA|TRBV29-1
CSVLFGGADTQYF
TGCAGCGTGTTATTCGGGGGGGCAGATACGCAGTATTTT
>NA|TRBJ1-2|NA|TRBV19
CASSTSMGHYGYTF
TGTGCCAGTAGTACGTCCATGGGGCACTATGGCTACACCTTC
>NA|TRBJ1-1|NA|TRBV12-3/TRBV12-4
CASSLKQGAPQF
TGTGCCAGCAGTTTAAAGCAAGGGGCCCCCCAATTT
>TRBD1|TRBJ1-1|NA|TRBV27
CASSRTGLNTEAFF
TGTGCCAGCAGTCGGACAGGGCTCAACACTGAAGCTTTCTTT
>TRBD1|TRBJ1-5|NA|TRBV25-1
CASSAPGTGNQPQHF
TGTGCCAGCAGTGCGCCCGGGACAGGTAATCAGCCCCAGCATTTT
>NA|TRBJ1-2|NA|TRBV3-1/TRBV3-2
CASSQVWTVGYYGYTF
TGTGCCAGCAGCCAAGTGTGGACAGTCGGTTACTATGGCTACACCTTC
>NA|TRBJ2-1|NA|TRBV2
CASSEGLARYNEQFF
TGTGCCAGCAGTGAGGGGCTAGCGCGATACAATGAGCAGTTCTTC
>NA|TRBJ2-2|NA|TRBV5-1
CASSLDSDTGELFF
TGCGCCAGCAGCCTAGACTCAGACACCGGGGAGCTGTTTTTT
>NA|TRBJ2-7|NA|TRBV21-1
CASSKREGRARDYEQYF
TGTGCCAGCAGCAAAAGGGAGGGCAGGGCGAGGGACTACGAGCAGTACTTC
>TRBD1|TRBJ2-2|NA|TRBV29-1
CSIDRGWTGELFF
TGCAGCATAGACAGGGGGTGGACCGGGGAGCTGTTTTTT
>NA|TRBJ1-2|NA|TRBV15
CATSGQGEGYYGYTF
TGTGCCACCAGCGGACAAGGGGAGGGATACTATGGCTACACCTTC
>NA|TRBJ2-7|NA|TRBV27
CASSRQVSYEQYF
TGTGCCAGCAGTCGGCAGGTTTCCTACGAGCAGTACTTC
>TRBD1|TRBJ1-2|NA|TRBV10-3
CAISGGTVRGYTF
TGTGCCATCAGTGGTGGGACAGTCCGGGGCTACACCTTC
>NA|TRBJ2-2|NA|TRBV28
CATSGANTGELFF
TGTGCCACCTCAGGGGCCAACACCGGGGAGCTGTTTTTT
>TRBD1|TRBJ2-1|NA|TRBV4-3
CASSQDRDRNNEQFF
TGCGCCAGCAGCCAAGATAGGGACAGGAACAATGAGCAGTTCTTC
>NA|TRBJ1-6|NA|TRBV27
CASSSEYNSPLHF
TGTGCCAGCAGTTCGGAGTATAATTCACCCCTCCACTTT
>NA|TRBJ1-5|NA|TRBV5-6
CASSLGGPIVKPQHF
TGTGCCAGCAGCTTGGGGGGGCCTATCGTTAAGCCCCAGCATTTT
>TRBD1|TRBJ1-6|NA|TRBV14
CASSQVTGVGNSPLHF
TGTGCCAGCAGCCAAGTTACAGGGGTTGGGAATTCACCCCTCCACTTT
>TRBD1|TRBJ1-1|NA|TRBV9
CASTLTGVMNTEAFF
TGTGCCAGCACACTAACAGGGGTAATGAACACTGAAGCTTTCTTT
>NA|TRBJ2-3|NA|TRBV13
CASSLVSFGHTDTQYF
TGTGCCAGCAGCTTAGTTTCTTTCGGACACACAGATACGCAGTATTTT
>NA|TRBJ1-2|NA|TRBV19
CASSGQVGGYTF
TGTGCCAGTAGCGGACAAGTTGGGGGCTACACCTTC
>NA|TRBJ1-5|NA|TRBV18
CASSWDTDQPQHF
TGTGCCAGCTCTTGGGACACTGATCAGCCCCAGCATTTT
>NA|TRBJ1-2|NA|TRBV19
CASSIGGSYGYTF
TGTGCCAGTAGTATAGGGGGCAGCTATGGCTACACCTTC
>TRBD2|TRBJ2-1|once|TRBV19
CASSIAGLGNNEQFF
TGTGCCAGTAGTATAGCTGGACTAGGGAACAATGAGCAGTTCTTC
>TRBD1|TRBJ1-2|NA|TRBV15
CATSRDKGGAPGYGYTF
TGTGCCACCAGCAGAGATAAAGGGGGCGCCCCGGGCTATGGCTACACCTTC
>NA|TRBJ1-6|NA|TRBV25-1
CASTLTGSSPLHF
TGTGCCAGCACGCTGACGGGGAGTTCACCCCTCCACTTT
>TRBD1|TRBJ2-2|NA|TRBV3-1/TRBV3-2
CASSLITGVTGELFF
TGTGCCAGCAGCCTTATTACAGGGGTAACCGGGGAGCTGTTTTTT
>TRBD2|TRBJ2-5|NA|TRBV9
CASSVAWVAGGQETQYF
TGTGCCAGCAGCGTAGCCTGGGTAGCGGGGGGCCAAGAGACCCAGTACTTC
>TRBD1|TRBJ1-5|NA|TRBV27
CASSSDRGSRPQHF
TGTGCCAGCAGTTCTGACAGGGGGTCCCGGCCCCAGCATTTT
>NA|TRBJ2-7|NA|TRBV29-1
CSVVRAYEQYF
TGCAGCGTTGTGCGAGCCTACGAGCAGTACTTC
>NA|TRBJ1-5|NA|TRBV23-1
CASSQSRRAVDNQPQHF
TGCGCCAGCAGTCAATCAAGGAGGGCCGTGGACAATCAGCCCCAGCATTTT
>TRBD1|TRBJ2-5|NA|TRBV5-1
CASSLDGTGVETQYF
TGCGCCAGCAGCTTGGACGGGACAGGGGTAGAGACCCAGTACTTC
>NA|TRBJ1-2|NA|TRBV28
CASSAVEDGYTF
TGTGCCAGCAGTGCAGTGGAGGATGGCTACACCTTC
>NA|TRBJ1-1|many|TRBV2
CASSEGLEAFF
TGTGCCAGCAGTGAAGGGCTTGAAGCTTTCTTT
>TRBD2|TRBJ2-7|once|TRBV27
CASSSRGGYSPKGYEQYF
TGTGCCAGCAGTTCTCGCGGGGGTTATTCTCCGAAGGGCTACGAGCAGTACTTC
>NA|TRBJ1-2|NA|TRBV6-2/TRBV6-3
CASSWGGIGYTF
TGTGCCAGCAGTTGGGGGGGCATCGGCTACACCTTC
>NA|TRBJ1-2|NA|TRBV28
CASRRVSGAPMGYTF
TGTGCCAGCAGACGCGTCTCGGGAGCACCTATGGGCTACACCTTC
>NA|TRBJ2-2|NA|TRBV19
CASSGPDTGELFF
TGTGCCAGTAGTGGCCCCGACACCGGGGAGCTGTTTTTT
>NA|TRBJ2-3|NA|TRBV9
CASTVDSSPADTQYF
TGTGCCAGCACAGTCGACAGTTCCCCCGCAGATACGCAGTATTTT
>NA|TRBJ1-5|once|TRBV28
CAGGRYSNQPQHF
TGTGCCGGCGGGAGGTATAGCAATCAGCCCCAGCATTTT